This T cell receptor (beta chain) was obtained from a study of siplizumab effects on memory and regulatory T cells. The method was immunoSEQ multiplex PCR; TCRdb's version includes in-frame clones alone and lacks a portion of them. The table includes roughly 13,000 clones, 45% to 50% detected once. Cells that made up the mixed lymphocyte reaction were cocultured at 37°C for 5 to 6 days. This clone is medium-sized (0.01 to 0.1%) within its sample. The antigen remains unidentified. V lost 8 bases to trimming and J lost 6 bases; unmatched junction nucleotides: 2. Germline CDR1 is MNHNY and CDR2 is SVGAGI (reference sequence). The length of the CDR3 is 12 residues.

Source material: CFSE-low (dividing) CD4+ T cells sorted from an allogeneic mixed lymphocyte reaction. This chain links TRBV6-6 with TRBJ2-1, with 9 bases aligning to TRBD1. The receptor was derived from a human donor in good health; the cells came from an allogeneic mixed lymphocyte reaction. The CDR3 spells CASWDRANEQFF. The CDR3 region has the DNA TGTGCCAGCTGGGACAGGGCCAATGAGCAGTTCTTC.